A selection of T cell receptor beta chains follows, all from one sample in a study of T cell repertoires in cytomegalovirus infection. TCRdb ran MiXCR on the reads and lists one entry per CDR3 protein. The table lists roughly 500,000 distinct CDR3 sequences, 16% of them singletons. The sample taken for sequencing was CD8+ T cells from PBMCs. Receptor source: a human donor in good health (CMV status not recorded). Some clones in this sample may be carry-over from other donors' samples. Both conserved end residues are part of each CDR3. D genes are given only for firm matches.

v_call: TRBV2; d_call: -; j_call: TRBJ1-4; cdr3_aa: CASSWDLETGTNEKLFF
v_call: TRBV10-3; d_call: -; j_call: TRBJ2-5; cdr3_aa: CAISELDRGLAGGPYETQYF
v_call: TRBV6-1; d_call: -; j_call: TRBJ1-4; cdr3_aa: CASSEGDRKKLFF
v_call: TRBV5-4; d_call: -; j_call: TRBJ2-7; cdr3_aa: CASSPGRASYEQYF
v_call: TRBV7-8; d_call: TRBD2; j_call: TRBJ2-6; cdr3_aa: CVSSRTSGISSGANVLTF
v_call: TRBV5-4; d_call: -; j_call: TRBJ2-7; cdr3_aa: CASSFGGHEQYF
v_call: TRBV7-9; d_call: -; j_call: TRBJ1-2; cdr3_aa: CASSNPGGATF
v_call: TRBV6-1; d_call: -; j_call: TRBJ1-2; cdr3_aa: CASGYKDGYTF
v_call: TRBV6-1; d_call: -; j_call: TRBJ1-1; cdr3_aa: CASSEGALNTEAFF
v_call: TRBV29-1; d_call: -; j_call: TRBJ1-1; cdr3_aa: CSVSLNTEAFF
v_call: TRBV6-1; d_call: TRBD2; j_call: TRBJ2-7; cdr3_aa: CASSETSGGYEQYF
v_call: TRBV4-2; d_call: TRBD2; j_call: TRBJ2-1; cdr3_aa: CASSQEGGLDEQFF
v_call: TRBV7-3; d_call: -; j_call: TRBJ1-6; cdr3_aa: CASSLGGGDPLHF
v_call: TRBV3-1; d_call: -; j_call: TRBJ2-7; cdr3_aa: CASSPPDGIYEQYF
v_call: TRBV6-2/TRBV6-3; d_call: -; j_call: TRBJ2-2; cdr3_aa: CASSYPRESGELFF
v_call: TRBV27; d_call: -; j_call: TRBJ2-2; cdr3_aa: CASSKPKGRRNTGELFF
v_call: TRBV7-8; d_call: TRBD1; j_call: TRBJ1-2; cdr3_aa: CASSLGTALWGYTF
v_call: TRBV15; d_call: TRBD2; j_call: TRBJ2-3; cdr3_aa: CATSRPLAGGSQDTQYF
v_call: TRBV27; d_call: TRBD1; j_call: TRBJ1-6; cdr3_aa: CASSLRQGINSPLHF
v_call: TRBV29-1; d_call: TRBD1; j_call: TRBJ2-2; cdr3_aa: CSVGTGVDGELFF
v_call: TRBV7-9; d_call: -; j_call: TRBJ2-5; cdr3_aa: CASSGTWARSRKETQYF
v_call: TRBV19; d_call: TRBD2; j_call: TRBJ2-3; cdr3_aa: CASSKMGLAGAWGDTQYF
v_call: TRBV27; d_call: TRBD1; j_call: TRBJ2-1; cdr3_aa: CASSPGQHNEQFF
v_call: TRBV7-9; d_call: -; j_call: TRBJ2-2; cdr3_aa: CASSLWKQNTGELFF
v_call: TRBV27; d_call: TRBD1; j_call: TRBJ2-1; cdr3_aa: CASRDRESYNEQFF
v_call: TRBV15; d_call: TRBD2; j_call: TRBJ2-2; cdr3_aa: CATSSHDSGRALGGELFF
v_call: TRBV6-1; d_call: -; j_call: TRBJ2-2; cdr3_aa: CASLPLGRQTYTGELFF
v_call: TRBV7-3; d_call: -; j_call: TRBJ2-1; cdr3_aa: CASSLENEQFF
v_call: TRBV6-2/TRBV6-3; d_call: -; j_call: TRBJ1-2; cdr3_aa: CASSPSESYGYTF
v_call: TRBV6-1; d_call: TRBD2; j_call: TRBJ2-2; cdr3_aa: CASSALLAGGSTGELFF
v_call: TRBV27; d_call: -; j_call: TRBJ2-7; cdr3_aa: CASRTGRRDTYEQYF
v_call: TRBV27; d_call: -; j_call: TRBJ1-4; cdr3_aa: CASSRNFYEKLFF
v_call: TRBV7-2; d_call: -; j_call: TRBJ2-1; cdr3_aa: CASSLGGRGGEQFF
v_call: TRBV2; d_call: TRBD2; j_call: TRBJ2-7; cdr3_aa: CASRWTSGGMRPYEQYF
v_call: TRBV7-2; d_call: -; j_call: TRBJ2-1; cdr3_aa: CASSLAMRGNNEQFF
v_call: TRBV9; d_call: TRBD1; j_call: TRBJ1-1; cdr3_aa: CASSSGTGNEAFF
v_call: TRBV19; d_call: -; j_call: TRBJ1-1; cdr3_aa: CASSSRDKNTEAFF
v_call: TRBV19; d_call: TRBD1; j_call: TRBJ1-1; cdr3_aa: CASLGQGFEAFF
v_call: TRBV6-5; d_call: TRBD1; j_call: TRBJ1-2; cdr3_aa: CARSYSSRGQGADGYTF
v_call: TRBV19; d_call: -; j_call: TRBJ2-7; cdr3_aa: CASSVGYEQYF
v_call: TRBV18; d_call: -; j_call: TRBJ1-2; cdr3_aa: CASSPIEGPRGYTF
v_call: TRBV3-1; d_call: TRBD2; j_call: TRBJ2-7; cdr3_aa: CASSPQLAGGVEQYF
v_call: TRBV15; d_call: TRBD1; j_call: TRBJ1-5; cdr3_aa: CATSREDREDQPQHF
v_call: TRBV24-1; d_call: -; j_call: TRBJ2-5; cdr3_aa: CATSDHRGIEETQYF
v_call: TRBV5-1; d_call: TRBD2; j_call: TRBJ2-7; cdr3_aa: CASCVTSGYEQYF
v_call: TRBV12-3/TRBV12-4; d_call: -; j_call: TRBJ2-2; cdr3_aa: CASSFRDTGELFF
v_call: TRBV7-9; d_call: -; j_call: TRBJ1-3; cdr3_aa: CASSLPGFAGNTIYF
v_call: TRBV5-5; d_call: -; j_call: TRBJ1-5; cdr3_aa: CASSLEQGRGQPQHF
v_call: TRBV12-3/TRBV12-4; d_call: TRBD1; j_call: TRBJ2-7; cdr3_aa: CASSLQGTSYEQYF
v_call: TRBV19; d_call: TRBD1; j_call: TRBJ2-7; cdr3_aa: CASSSPWTGHSYEQYF
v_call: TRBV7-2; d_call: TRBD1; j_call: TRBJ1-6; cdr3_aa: CASSQTGQTLHF
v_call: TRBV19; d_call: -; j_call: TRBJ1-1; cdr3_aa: CASSIEARAIEAFF
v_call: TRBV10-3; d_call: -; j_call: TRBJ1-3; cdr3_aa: CAISDADRGNTIYF
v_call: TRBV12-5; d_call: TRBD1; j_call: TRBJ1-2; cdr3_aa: CATTQGVLLNYGYTF
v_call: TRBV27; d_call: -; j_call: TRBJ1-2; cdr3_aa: CASSPSGQIYGYTF
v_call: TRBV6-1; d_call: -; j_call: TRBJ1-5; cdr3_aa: CASSDPNQPQHF
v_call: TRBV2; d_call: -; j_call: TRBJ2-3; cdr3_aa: CASRGLLGGTDTQYF
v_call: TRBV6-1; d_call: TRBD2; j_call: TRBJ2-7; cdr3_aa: CASSDLLRGRAYEQYF
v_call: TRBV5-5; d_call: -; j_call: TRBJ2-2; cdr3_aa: CASSLAPLDRTGELFF
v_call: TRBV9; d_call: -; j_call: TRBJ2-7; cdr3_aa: CASGGTKSYEQYF